Each of the 19 T cell receptor beta chains below was sequenced from the same sample in a study of CD8 T cells in Susac syndrome. The RNA input was roughly 0.45 to 1 ug, and it was reverse transcribed with random hexamers. TCRdb passed the immunoSEQ multiplex PCR reads through MiXCR, listing each CDR3 protein once. Here the sample spans approximately 170,000 distinct CDR3 sequences, around 92% being singletons. Sequenced input: CD4+ T cells from PBMCs. These receptors all come from a human donor in good health.

This clonotype was detected once. The V and J genes are TRBV28 and TRBJ2-6; tentative D call: TRBD1 (5 bases). This CDR3 has 14 amino acids. Trimming took 6 bases from V and 4 from J, leaving 10 bases between them. Germline loops: CDR1 MDHEN, CDR2 SYDVKM. The CDR3 coding sequence is TGTGCCAGCAGCGCAGGGTCCGGGGCCAACGTCCTGACTTTC. This codes for CASSAGSGANVLTF. The full variable domain, its missing parts supplied by reference TRBV28 and TRBJ2-6, is DVKVTQSSRYLVKRTGEKVFLECVQDMDHENMFWYRQDPGLGLRLIYFSYDVKMKEKGDIPEGYSVSREKKERFSLILESASTNQTSMYLCASSAGSGANVLTFGAGSRLTVL.

This chain uses TRBV9 with TRBJ2-3, with D possibly matching TRBD1 (6 bases). The germline CDR1 and CDR2 sequences are SGDLS and YYNGEE. Trimming left V 3 bases short and J 6 bases short, with 14 bases between. The CDR3 sequence is 14 residues long. CDR3 in DNA: TGTGCCAGCAGCGCCCAGGGGTTTGTGGATACGCAGTATTTT. Translation: CASSAQGFVDTQYF. The variable domain in full, with the rest retrieved from reference TRBV9 and TRBJ2-3, is DSGVTQTPKHLITATGQRVTLRCSPRSGDLSVYWYQQSLDQGLQFLIQYYNGEERAKGNILERFSAQQFPDLHSELNLSSLELGDSALYFCASSAQGFVDTQYFGPGTRLTVL.

This clonotype was detected only once. This chain's CDR3 is CASSFDRLNIQYF. The CDR3 DNA is TGCGCCAGCAGTTTTGACAGGTTAAACATTCAGTACTTC. V is TRBV10-2 and J is TRBJ2-4; maybe TRBD1 (6 bases). The CDR3 consists of 13 residues. The V and J ends lost 5 bases and 6 bases respectively, with 11 bases between them. Germline assignment: CDR1 WSHSY and CDR2 SAAADI.

The genes are TRBV6-2 or TRBV6-3 and TRBJ1-6; D is unresolved. Germline V gives CDR1 MNHEY, CDR2 SVGEGT. This CDR3 has 13 residues. Trimming removed 6 bases from V and 7 bases from J, with 10 bases in between. CDR3 protein: CASSPTGNSPLHF. As DNA, the CDR3 is TGTGCCAGCAGCCCGACGGGGAATTCACCCCTCCACTTT.

The chain combines TRBV19 with TRBJ2-3; 9 nucleotides agree with TRBD2. Trimming took 4 bases from V and 2 from J; bases not matched to a gene: 1. There are 14 residues in the CDR3. CDR1 and CDR2 from the germline V gene are LNHDA and SQIVND (reference sequence). The CDR3 DNA sequence: TGTGCCAGTAGTACTAGCGGGATCACAGATACGCAGTATTTT. Protein product: CASSTSGITDTQYF.

This clonotype appeared a single time. This chain uses TRBV5-1 with TRBJ1-4; D remains unclear. In germline, CDR1 is SGHRS, CDR2 YFSETQ. V lost 2 bases to trimming and J lost 0 bases, with 5 bases between them. The CDR3 consists of 14 residues. CDR3: CASSFAATNEKLFF. The CDR3 DNA reads as TGCGCCAGCAGCTTTGCAGCAACTAATGAAAAACTGTTTTTT.

The V gene is TRBV3-1, the J gene TRBJ2-3; TRBD2 agrees at 10 bases. In germline, CDR1 is LGHDT, CDR2 YNNKEL (reference sequence). The CDR3 is 16 amino acids. The V and J ends lost 5 bases and 5 bases, in that order; junction bases with no gene match: 10. Here the CDR3 reads CASSSLAGVPGDTQYF. The DNA of the CDR3 is TGTGCCAGCAGCTCGCTAGCGGGAGTACCAGGAGATACGCAGTATTTT.

The chain combines TRBV6-5 with TRBJ2-1, with D possibly matching TRBD1 (6 bases). CDR3 length: 16 amino acids. The germline gives CDR1 MNHEY, CDR2 SVGAGI. Deletions cut 7 bases from V and 3 bases from J, with 19 bases between. The chain's CDR3 is CASISFRTEDYNEQFF. The DNA for the CDR3 is TGTGCCAGCATTTCTTTTCGGACAGAAGACTACAATGAGCAGTTCTTC.

The CDR3 coding sequence is TGTGCCAGCAGTGTCAGGGGGCGGAATGGCTACACCTTC. This translates into CASSVRGRNGYTF. This chain joins TRBV28 and TRBJ1-2; 8 bases are a match to TRBD1. CDR1 MDHEN and CDR2 SYDVKM come from the germline V gene. Trimming at V came to 5 bases and at J to 6 bases, leaving 5 bases not matched to a gene. The CDR3 runs 13 residues.

Details on this clonotype: A junction boundary mismatches the germline segment, possibly from a read error. V and J are TRBV30 and TRBJ2-5; 11 bases fit TRBD2. Germline loops: CDR1 GTSNPN, CDR2 SVGIG (reference sequence). The CDR3 is 14 amino acids. The CDR3 loop reads CAWRTSGDQGTQYF. The CDR3 region has the DNA TGTGCCTGGAGGACTAGCGGGGACCAAGGGACCCAGTACTTC.

The chain employs TRBV20-1 and TRBJ2-5; D is unresolved. The germline CDR1 and CDR2 sequences are DFQATT and SNEGSKA (reference sequence). Trimming shortened V by 3 bases and J by 0 bases, and 8 bases separated the two germline ends. The CDR3 covers 13 residues. The CDR3 DNA is TGCAGTGCTAGTGACATCTACCAAGAGACCCAGTACTTC. Its translation: CSASDIYQETQYF.

The rearrangement links TRBV6-5 to TRBJ1-5; D is ambiguous. V lost 11 bases to trimming and J lost 1 base, with 12 bases between them. This CDR3 is built from 13 residues. CDR1 is MNHEY, CDR2 SVGAGI, per germline. This CDR3 is CASQQASNQPQHF. The DNA for the CDR3 is TGTGCCTCGCAGCAGGCGAGCAATCAGCCCCAGCATTTT.

The J gene is TRBJ2-3, the V gene TRBV4-3; unclear D gene. This CDR3 has 13 amino acids. Trimming removed 1 base from V and 4 bases from J, with 6 bases in between. Germline V gene data show CDR1 as LGHNA and CDR2 as YSLEER. CDR3 region: CASSQAGPDTQYF. The CDR3 coding sequence is TGCGCCAGCAGCCAAGCCGGGCCAGATACGCAGTATTTT.

This clonotype has only a few counts. This CDR3 is CASSLQKNTEAFF. CDR3 DNA: TGTGCCAGCAGTTTACAGAAGAACACTGAAGCTTTCTTT. The J gene is TRBJ1-1, the V gene TRBV6-6; D gene uncertain. V lost 4 bases and J 1 base, leaving 7 bases between the germline ends. The CDR3 extends over 13 amino acids. Germline loops: CDR1 MNHNY, CDR2 SVGAGI (reference sequence).

The genes are TRBV7-9 and TRBJ2-5, with D perhaps being TRBD1 or TRBD2 (6 bases each). Germline CDR1 and CDR2: SEHNR and FQNEAQ (reference sequence). The CDR3 is 14 amino acids. V was cut by 2 bases and J by 3 bases, with 10 bases left in between. CDR3: CASSLRGAEETQYF. In nucleotides, the CDR3 is TGTGCCAGCAGCTTAAGGGGGGCGGAAGAGACCCAGTACTTC.

The chain links TRBV20-1 to TRBJ2-3; TRBD1 might be the D (6 bases). There are 13 residues in the CDR3. Per the germline V gene, CDR1 is DFQATT and CDR2 is SNEGSKA (reference sequence). Trimming removed 3 bases at V and 4 bases at J, with 11 bases between. CDR3 amino acids: CSARAGESDTQYF. The CDR3 bases are TGCAGTGCTAGGGCAGGGGAGTCAGATACGCAGTATTTT.

The chain uses TRBV12-3 or TRBV12-4 and TRBJ1-1; 8 bases map to TRBD1. The V segment lost 7 bases and the J segment 2 bases; nucleotides outside the gene matches: 6. The CDR3 has 14 residues. CDR3 residues: CASTSTGVNTEAFF. The CDR3 DNA is TGTGCCAGCACCTCGACAGGGGTTAACACTGAAGCTTTCTTT.

This clonotype was counted only a few times. J is TRBJ1-4 and V is TRBV6-6, with no clear D. Per germline, CDR1 MNHNY and CDR2 SVGAGI (reference sequence). This CDR3 region has 12 residues. V was clipped by 2 bases and J by 7 bases, with 5 bases between them. The CDR3 loop is CASSYPGEKLFF. The CDR3 nucleotides read TGTGCCAGCAGTTACCCCGGTGAAAAACTGTTTTTT.

The chain couples TRBV5-1 to TRBJ2-1; tentative D call: TRBD2 (5 bases). The germline V gene encodes CDR1 SGHRS and CDR2 YFSETQ. Trimming stripped 0 bases from V and 4 bases from J, with 11 bases between. There are 15 residues in the CDR3. The CDR3 spells CASSLVATSYNEQFF. In DNA form, the CDR3 reads TGCGCCAGCAGCTTGGTAGCGACGTCGTACAATGAGCAGTTCTTC.